This note documents a single T cell receptor beta chain sequence. The data stem from a study of OX40 agonist ivuxolimab in advanced cancers. Autoimmune disease history or systemic immunosuppression barred patients. Only in-frame clones appear in the TCRdb table, and some are missing; sequencing was by immunoSEQ multiplex PCR. The table has approximately 70,000 clones, more than 85% seen once; the top ten hold roughly 0.45%. The specimen was CD4+ or CD8+ T cells sorted from blood, collected in a trial of the OX40 agonist ivuxolimab. The clonotype comes from an adult with an advanced solid tumor such as melanoma, head and neck, liver or kidney cancer.

DNA for the CDR3: TGTGCTAGTGGGGAAGGGGGCGGTTGGAAAGCTTTCTTT. Amino acid sequence: CASGEGGGWKAFF. The chain recombines TRBV12-5 with TRBJ1-1; 7 nucleotides align to TRBD1. Trimming at V came to 6 bases and at J to 9 bases, leaving 10 bases not matched to a gene. This CDR3 region has 13 residues. Germline CDR1 is LGHNT and CDR2 is FRNRAP.